The rows below give T cell receptor beta chains drawn from one sample of a study of T cells in localized non-small cell lung cancer. The assay was immunoSEQ multiplex PCR, and TCRdb's table has in-frame clones only and misses some. This table has about 27,000 clones, approximately 78% appearing once. The specimen comprised peripheral blood, sampled before any cancer treatment. These receptors originate from a woman aged 40 to 75 with stage I lung adenocarcinoma. Both conserved end residues are part of each CDR3. Fields, in order: D gene, clone size, J gene, CDR3 length, V gene, CDR3 protein, CDR3 DNA. D genes are given only for firm matches. The listing skips clone size in some rows; elsewhere it reads once, few, many or a size class.

.	.	TRBJ2-2	15	TRBV19	CASSPVAGYSGELFF	TGTGCCAGTAGCCCGGTGGCAGGGTATTCCGGGGAGCTGTTTTTT
.	.	TRBJ1-2	14	TRBV30	CAWSAGGRLGGYTF	TGTGCCTGGAGTGCCGGGGGAAGGTTAGGTGGCTACACCTTC
.	.	TRBJ1-2	13	TRBV7-3	CASSLTPYPGYTF	TGTGCCAGCAGCTTAACCCCTTACCCTGGCTACACCTTC
.	.	TRBJ2-7	13	TRBV7-9	CASSPRGSYEQYF	TGTGCCAGCAGCCCCCGGGGCTCCTACGAGCAGTACTTC
.	.	TRBJ1-1	13	TRBV7-3	CASSLNLWAEAFF	TGTGCCAGCAGCTTAAACTTGTGGGCTGAAGCTTTCTTT
TRBD2	.	TRBJ2-1	15	TRBV11-2	CASSRGLEVLNEQFF	TGTGCCAGCAGCCGTGGACTAGAGGTGCTCAATGAGCAGTTCTTC
.	.	TRBJ2-1	12	TRBV7-2	CASSLSRGEQFF	TGTGCCAGCAGCTTATCACGCGGTGAGCAGTTCTTC
TRBD2	.	TRBJ2-2	15	TRBV7-9	CASSSGLADTGELFF	TGTGCCAGCAGCTCTGGACTAGCTGACACCGGGGAGCTGTTTTTT
.	.	TRBJ1-5	13	TRBV7-2	CASSSGYNQPQHF	TGTGCCAGCAGCTCAGGGTACAATCAGCCCCAGCATTTT
TRBD1	few	TRBJ1-5	14	TRBV28	CASSRTGLGQPQHF	TGTGCCAGCAGTCGGACAGGGCTTGGTCAGCCCCAGCATTTT
.	once	TRBJ1-2	14	TRBV7-9	CASSLEAAAYGYTF	TGTGCCAGCAGCTTAGAGGCGGCCGCCTATGGCTACACCTTC
.	.	TRBJ1-1	14	TRBV5-1	CASSPWTVQNEAFF	TGCGCCAGCAGCCCTTGGACAGTCCAGAATGAAGCTTTCTTT
.	few	TRBJ1-5	13	TRBV6-6	CASSWTSNQPQHF	TGTGCCAGCAGCTGGACAAGCAATCAGCCCCAGCATTTT
.	.	TRBJ1-1	14	TRBV7-9	CASSLGTANTEAFF	TGTGCCAGCAGCTTAGGGACAGCCAACACTGAAGCTTTCTTT
.	.	TRBJ2-3	12	TRBV2	CASTPRRDTQYF	TGTGCCAGCACTCCTAGGAGGGATACGCAGTATTTT
.	medium-sized	TRBJ1-5	14	TRBV9	CASSLDGVNQPQHF	TGTGCCAGCAGCTTGGACGGAGTCAATCAGCCCCAGCATTTT
.	.	TRBJ2-5	15	TRBV4-3	CASSQDLGARETQYF	TGCGCCAGCAGCCAAGATTTGGGGGCGCGGGAGACCCAGTACTTC
TRBD1	.	TRBJ1-2	14	TRBV6-1	CASSDGQGPYGYTF	TGTGCCAGCAGTGACGGACAGGGACCCTATGGCTACACCTTC
.	once	TRBJ1-2	13	TRBV13	CASRRGGNYGYTF	TGTGCCAGCAGACGGGGGGGTAACTATGGCTACACCTTC
.	.	TRBJ1-4	14	TRBV18	CASSPAPLTLELFF	TGTGCCAGCTCACCCGCGCCACTGACGTTGGAACTGTTTTTT
.	.	TRBJ1-6	13	TRBV7-9	CASSLETDSPLHF	TGTGCCAGCAGCTTGGAGACAGATTCACCCCTCCACTTT
TRBD2	.	TRBJ2-3	14	TRBV27	CASSYSGSRDTQYF	TGTGCCAGCAGCTATAGCGGGTCGCGGGATACGCAGTATTTT
TRBD1	.	TRBJ1-2	14	TRBV6-1	CATPGRGQDYGYTF	TGTGCCACCCCGGGCAGGGGGCAGGACTATGGCTACACCTTC